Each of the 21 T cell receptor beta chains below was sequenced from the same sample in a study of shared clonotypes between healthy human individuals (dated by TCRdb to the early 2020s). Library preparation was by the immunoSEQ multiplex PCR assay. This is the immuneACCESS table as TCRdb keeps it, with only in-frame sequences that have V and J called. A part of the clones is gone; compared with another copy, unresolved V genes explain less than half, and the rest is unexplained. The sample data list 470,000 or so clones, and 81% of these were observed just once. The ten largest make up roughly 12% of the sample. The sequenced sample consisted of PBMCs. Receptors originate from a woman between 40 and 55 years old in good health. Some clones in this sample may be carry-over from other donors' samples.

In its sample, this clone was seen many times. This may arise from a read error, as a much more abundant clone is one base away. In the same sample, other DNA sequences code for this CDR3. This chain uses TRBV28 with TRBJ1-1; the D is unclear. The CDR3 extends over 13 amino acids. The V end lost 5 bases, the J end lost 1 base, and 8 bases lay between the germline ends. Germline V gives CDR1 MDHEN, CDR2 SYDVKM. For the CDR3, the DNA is TGTGCCAGCAGTCCAACAGAGAACACTGAAGCTTTCTTT. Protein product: CASSPTENTEAFF.

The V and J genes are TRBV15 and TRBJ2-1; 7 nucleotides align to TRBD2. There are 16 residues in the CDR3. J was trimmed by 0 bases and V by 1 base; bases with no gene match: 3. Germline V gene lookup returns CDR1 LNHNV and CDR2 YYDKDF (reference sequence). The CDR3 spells CATSRVGGSSYNEQFF. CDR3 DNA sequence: TGTGCCACCAGCAGAGTGGGCGGGAGCTCCTACAATGAGCAGTTCTTC.

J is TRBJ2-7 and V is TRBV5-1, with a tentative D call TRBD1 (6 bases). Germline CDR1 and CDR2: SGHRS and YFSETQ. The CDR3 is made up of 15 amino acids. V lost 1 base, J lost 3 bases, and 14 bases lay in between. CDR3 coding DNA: TGCGCCAGCAGCTTGATGCCGGGACACGACTACGAGCAGTACTTC. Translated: CASSLMPGHDYEQYF.

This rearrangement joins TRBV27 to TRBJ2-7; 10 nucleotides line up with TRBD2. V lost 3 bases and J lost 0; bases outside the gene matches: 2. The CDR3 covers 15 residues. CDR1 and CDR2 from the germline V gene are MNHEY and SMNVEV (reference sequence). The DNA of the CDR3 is TGTGCCAGCAGTTTTAGCGGGAGGCCCTCCTACGAGCAGTACTTC. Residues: CASSFSGRPSYEQYF.

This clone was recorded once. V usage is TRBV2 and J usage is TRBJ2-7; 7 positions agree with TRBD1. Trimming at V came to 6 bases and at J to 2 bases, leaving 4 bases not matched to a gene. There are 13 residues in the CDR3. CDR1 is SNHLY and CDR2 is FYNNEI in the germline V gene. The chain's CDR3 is CASSLDRTYEQYF. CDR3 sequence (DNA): TGTGCCAGCAGCCTGGACAGGACCTACGAGCAGTACTTC.

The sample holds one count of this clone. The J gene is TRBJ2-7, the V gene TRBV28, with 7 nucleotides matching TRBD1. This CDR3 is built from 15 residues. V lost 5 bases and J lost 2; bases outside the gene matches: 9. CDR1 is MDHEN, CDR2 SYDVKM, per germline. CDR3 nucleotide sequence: TGTGCCAGCAGTCCCGGGACAGAAATCGCCTACGAGCAGTACTTC. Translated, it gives CASSPGTEIAYEQYF.

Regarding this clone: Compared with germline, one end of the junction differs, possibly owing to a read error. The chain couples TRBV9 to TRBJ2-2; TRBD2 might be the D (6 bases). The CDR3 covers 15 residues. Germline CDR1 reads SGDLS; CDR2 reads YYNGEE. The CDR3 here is CASSADLAVGGKLFF. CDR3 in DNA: TGTGCCAGCAGCGCCGACTTGGCCGTGGGCGGGAAGCTGTTTTTT.

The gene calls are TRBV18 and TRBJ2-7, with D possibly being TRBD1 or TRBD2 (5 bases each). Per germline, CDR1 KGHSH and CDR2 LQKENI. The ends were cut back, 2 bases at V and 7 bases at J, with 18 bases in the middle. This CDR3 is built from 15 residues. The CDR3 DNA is TGTGCCAGCTCACCAAATGGGGGTCAGTTGCAGGAGCAGTACTTC. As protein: CASSPNGGQLQEQYF.

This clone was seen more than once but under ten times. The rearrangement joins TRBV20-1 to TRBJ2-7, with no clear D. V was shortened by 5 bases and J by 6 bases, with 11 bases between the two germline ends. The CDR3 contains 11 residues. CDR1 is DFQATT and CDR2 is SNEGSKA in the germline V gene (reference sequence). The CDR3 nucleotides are TGCAGTGCTTCACAATTTACCGAGCAGTACTTC. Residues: CSASQFTEQYF.

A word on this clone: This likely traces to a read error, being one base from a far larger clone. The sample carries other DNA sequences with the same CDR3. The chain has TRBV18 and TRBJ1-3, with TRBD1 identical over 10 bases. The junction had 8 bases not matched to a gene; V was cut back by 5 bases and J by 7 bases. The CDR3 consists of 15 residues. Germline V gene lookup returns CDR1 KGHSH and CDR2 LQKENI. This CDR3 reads CASSDRGRYGNTIYF. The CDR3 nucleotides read TGTGCCAGCTCAGACAGGGGGCGGTATGGGAACACCATATATTTT.

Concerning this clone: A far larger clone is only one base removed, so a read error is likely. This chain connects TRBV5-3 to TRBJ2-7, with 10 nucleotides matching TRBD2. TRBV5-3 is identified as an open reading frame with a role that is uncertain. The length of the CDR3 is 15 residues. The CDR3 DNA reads TGTGCCAGAAGCTTGGCCCCCGGGACTAGCGTATCCTGGCCCTTC. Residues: CARSLAPGTSVSWPF.

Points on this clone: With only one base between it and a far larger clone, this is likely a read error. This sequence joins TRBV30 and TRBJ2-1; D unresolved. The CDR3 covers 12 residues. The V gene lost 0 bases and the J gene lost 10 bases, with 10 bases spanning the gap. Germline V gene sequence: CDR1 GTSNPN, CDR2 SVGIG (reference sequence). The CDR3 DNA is TGTGCCTGGAGTGTCACCATGGGGGAGCAGTTCTTC. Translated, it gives CAWSVTMGEQFF.

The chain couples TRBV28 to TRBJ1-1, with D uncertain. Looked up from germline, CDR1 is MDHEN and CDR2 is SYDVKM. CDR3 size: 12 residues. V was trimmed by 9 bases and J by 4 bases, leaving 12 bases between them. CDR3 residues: CASYLLGTEAFF. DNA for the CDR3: TGTGCCAGTTATTTGTTAGGCACTGAAGCTTTCTTT.

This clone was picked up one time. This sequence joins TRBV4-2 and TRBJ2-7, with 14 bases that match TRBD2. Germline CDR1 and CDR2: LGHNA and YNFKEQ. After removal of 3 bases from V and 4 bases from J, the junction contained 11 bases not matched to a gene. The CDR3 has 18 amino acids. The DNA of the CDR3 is TGTGCCAGCAGCCACGAGGACGAGAGGACTAGCGGGAGGTACGAGCAGTACTTC. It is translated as CASSHEDERTSGRYEQYF.

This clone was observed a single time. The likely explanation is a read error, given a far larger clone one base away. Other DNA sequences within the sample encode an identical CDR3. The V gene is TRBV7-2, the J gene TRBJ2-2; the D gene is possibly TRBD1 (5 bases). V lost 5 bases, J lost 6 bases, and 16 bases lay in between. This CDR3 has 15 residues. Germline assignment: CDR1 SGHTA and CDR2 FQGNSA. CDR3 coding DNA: TGTGCCAGCAGCCCCAGGGTTGGCGGCGCCGGGGAGCTGTTTTTT. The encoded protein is CASSPRVGGAGELFF.

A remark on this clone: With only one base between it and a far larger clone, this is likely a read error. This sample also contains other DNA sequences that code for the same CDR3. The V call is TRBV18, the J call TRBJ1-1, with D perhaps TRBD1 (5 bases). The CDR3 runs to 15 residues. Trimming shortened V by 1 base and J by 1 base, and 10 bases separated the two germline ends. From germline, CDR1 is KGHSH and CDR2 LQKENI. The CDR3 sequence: CASSPRQGGNTEAFF. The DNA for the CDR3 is TGTGCCAGCTCACCACGGCAGGGAGGGAACACTGAAGCTTTCTTT.

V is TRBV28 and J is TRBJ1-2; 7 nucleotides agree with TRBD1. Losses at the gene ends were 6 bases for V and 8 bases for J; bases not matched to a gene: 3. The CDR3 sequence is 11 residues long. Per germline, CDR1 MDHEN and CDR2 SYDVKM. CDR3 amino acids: CASRRTGGYTF. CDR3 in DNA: TGTGCCAGCAGGCGGACAGGCGGCTACACCTTC.

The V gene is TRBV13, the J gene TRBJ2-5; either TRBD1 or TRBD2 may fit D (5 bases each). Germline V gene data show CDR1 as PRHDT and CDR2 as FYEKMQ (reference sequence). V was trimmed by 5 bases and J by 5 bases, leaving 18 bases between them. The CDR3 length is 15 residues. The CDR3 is CASSGTGGVGETQYF. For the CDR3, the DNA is TGTGCCAGCAGCGGTACTGGGGGAGTAGGGGAGACCCAGTACTTC.

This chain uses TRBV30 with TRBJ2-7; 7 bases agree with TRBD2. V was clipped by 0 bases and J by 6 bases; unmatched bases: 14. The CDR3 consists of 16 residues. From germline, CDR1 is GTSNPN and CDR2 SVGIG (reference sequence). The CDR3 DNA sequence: TGTGCCTGGAGTGTACGTTTTCGGGGGGAGAGAACCGAGCAGTACTTC. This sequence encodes CAWSVRFRGERTEQYF. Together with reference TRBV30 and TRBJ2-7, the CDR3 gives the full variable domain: SQTIHQWPATLVQPVGSPLSLECTVEGTSNPNLYWYRQAAGRGLQLLFYSVGIGQISSEVPQNLSASRPQDRQFILSSKKLLLSDSGFYLCAWSVRFRGERTEQYFGPGTRLTVT.

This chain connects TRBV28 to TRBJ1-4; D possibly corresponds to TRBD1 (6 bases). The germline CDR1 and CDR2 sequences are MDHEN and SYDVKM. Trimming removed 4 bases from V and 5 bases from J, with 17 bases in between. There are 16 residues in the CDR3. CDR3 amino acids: CASSSPSGARNEKLFF. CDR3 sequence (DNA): TGTGCCAGCAGTTCCCCCTCAGGGGCGCGAAATGAAAAACTGTTTTTT.

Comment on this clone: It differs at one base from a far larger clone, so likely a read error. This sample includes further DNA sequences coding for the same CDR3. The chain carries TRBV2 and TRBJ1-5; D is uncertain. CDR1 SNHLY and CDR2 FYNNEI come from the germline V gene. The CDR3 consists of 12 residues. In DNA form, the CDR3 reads TGTGCAAGCAGTGACAGCAATCAGCCCCAGCATTTT. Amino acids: CASSDSNQPQHF.